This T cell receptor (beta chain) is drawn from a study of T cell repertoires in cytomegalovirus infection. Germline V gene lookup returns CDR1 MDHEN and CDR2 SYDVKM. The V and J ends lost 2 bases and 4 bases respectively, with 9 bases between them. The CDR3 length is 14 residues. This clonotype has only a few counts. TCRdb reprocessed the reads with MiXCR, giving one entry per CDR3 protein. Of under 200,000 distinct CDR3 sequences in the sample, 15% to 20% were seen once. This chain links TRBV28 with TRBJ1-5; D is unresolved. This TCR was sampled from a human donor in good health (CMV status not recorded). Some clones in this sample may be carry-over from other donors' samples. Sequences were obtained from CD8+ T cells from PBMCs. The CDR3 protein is CASSLVMGNQPQHF. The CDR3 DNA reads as TGTGCCAGCAGTTTAGTTATGGGGAATCAGCCCCAGCATTTT.